This TCR beta chain derives from a study of T-cell memory formation after mild COVID-19. A few counts support this clonotype. What it recognizes is unknown. This CDR3 is 14 amino acids long. Between the trimmed V and J ends, which lost 4 bases and 4 bases, there was a span of 11 bases. CDR1 is SGHVS, CDR2 FQNEAQ, per germline. MiXCR was run by TCRdb on the 5' RACE reads, yielding one entry per CDR3 protein. The profile shows a few hundred thousand distinct CDR3 sequences, around 16% of them singletons. Study-wide results and limits: Contracting clones from day 15 to 85 had balanced CD4/CD8; later expanders favoured CD4+. A subset of responding clones appeared in pre-infection memory, suggesting cross-reactive memory joined.

The sequenced sample was PBMCs or a T cell subset sorted from them (not recorded which). The chain is built from TRBV7-8 and TRBJ2-1, with D possibly being TRBD2 (7 bases). The clonotype comes from a man aged 18 to 35 who had mild COVID-19 (a few samples of this study predate the infection). Cell type and time point are not known. CDR3 residues: CASSSRGAYNEQFF. The CDR3, as DNA: TGTGCCAGCAGCTCACGGGGGGCATACAATGAGCAGTTCTTC.